Listed below are T cell receptor beta chains from one sample, sequenced in a study of T cell repertoires in cytomegalovirus infection. TCRdb re-derived calls from the reads in MiXCR, one entry per CDR3 protein. The sample lists just under 300,000 distinct CDR3 sequences, approximately 10% seen once, with approximately 2.3% in the top ten. The sample comprised PBMCs. These TCRs come from a human donor in good health (CMV status not recorded). Some clones in this sample may be carry-over from other donors' samples. CDR3s include the opening cysteine and the closing phenylalanine or tryptophan. A D gene is named only where the DNA matches it firmly. Clone sizes are given selectively: once, few, many, or a class where the clone is expanded.

D,size,V,length,J,CDR3,DNA
.,many,TRBV7-8,18,TRBJ1-2,CASSLALGSLGTNYGYTF,TGTGCCAGCAGCTTAGCTTTGGGCAGCTTGGGAACTAACTATGGCTACACCTTC
TRBD1,.,TRBV9,21,TRBJ2-6,CASNEGQGFSRFLSGANVLTF,TGTGCCAGCAACGAGGGACAGGGGTTCAGTCGGTTTCTCTCTGGGGCCAACGTCCTGACTTTC
.,many,TRBV7-2,12,TRBJ1-1,CASSLGAGLAFF,TGTGCCAGCAGCTTAGGGGCAGGGTTGGCTTTCTTT
TRBD2,few,TRBV28,14,TRBJ2-3,CASSIGGGSDTQYF,TGTGCCAGCAGTATCGGCGGGGGTTCTGATACGCAGTATTTT
.,.,TRBV20-1,13,TRBJ2-1,CRLGVLGNNEQFF,TGCAGACTAGGGGTGCTGGGGAACAATGAGCAGTTCTTC
.,few,TRBV7-9,14,TRBJ2-1,CASSLDSTTGEQFF,TGTGCCAGCAGCTTAGATTCTACGACAGGAGAGCAGTTCTTC
.,.,TRBV20-1,12,TRBJ1-2,CSAGREVHGYTF,TGCAGTGCCGGCCGGGAGGTTCATGGCTACACCTTC
.,few,TRBV28,16,TRBJ1-6,CASSFPAGLSNSPLHF,TGTGCCAGCAGTTTCCCCGCGGGACTCTCTAATTCACCCCTCCACTTT
.,.,TRBV2,17,TRBJ1-1,CASSHGMRARMNTEAFF,TGTGCCAGCTCACATGGGATGCGCGCCAGGATGAACACTGAAGCTTTCTTT
TRBD2,many,TRBV29-1,15,TRBJ2-5,CSVEGGTSGGGPQYF,TGCAGCGTTGAAGGAGGGACTAGCGGGGGGGGCCCCCAGTACTTC
.,.,TRBV19,15,TRBJ1-1,CASSMMGAMNTEAFF,TGTGCCAGTAGTATGATGGGCGCCATGAACACTGAAGCTTTCTTT
TRBD1,many,TRBV20-1,15,TRBJ1-2,CSASPRTGIIYGYTF,TGCAGTGCAAGTCCAAGGACAGGGATTATCTATGGCTACACCTTC
TRBD1,.,TRBV6-5,16,TRBJ2-3,CASSLKQGALTDTQYF,TGTGCCAGCAGTCTTAAACAGGGGGCACTCACAGATACGCAGTATTTT
.,.,TRBV28,13,TRBJ1-2,CASRPPDTYGYTF,TGTGCCAGCCGACCCCCAGACACCTATGGCTACACCTTC
TRBD1,many,TRBV6-2/TRBV6-3,14,TRBJ2-1,CASTRGGPFNEQFF,TGTGCCAGCACCCGAGGGGGCCCTTTCAATGAGCAGTTCTTC
TRBD1,.,TRBV25-1,15,TRBJ1-4,CASSAETGSNEKLFF,TGTGCCAGCAGTGCCGAGACAGGGTCTAATGAAAAACTGTTTTTT
.,few,TRBV14,13,TRBJ1-1,CASSQGTDTEAFF,TGTGCCAGCAGCCAAGGCACGGACACTGAAGCTTTCTTT
.,many,TRBV2,14,TRBJ1-5,CASGGQRSNQPQHF,TGTGCCAGCGGTGGGCAGCGTAGCAATCAGCCCCAGCATTTT
.,.,TRBV28,12,TRBJ1-5,CAARDGHQPQHF,TGTGCCGCGCGGGACGGACATCAGCCCCAGCATTTT
.,few,TRBV6-1,15,TRBJ2-3,CASSKRTDSTDTQYF,TGTGCCAGCAGTAAGCGGACAGATTCTACAGATACGCAGTATTTT
.,.,TRBV2,14,TRBJ2-7,CASSDSVGAYEQYF,TGTGCCAGCAGTGATTCCGTAGGAGCCTACGAGCAGTACTTC
TRBD1,many,TRBV6-5,15,TRBJ1-2,CASSRTTGVGYGYTF,TGTGCCAGCAGCCGAACGACAGGGGTTGGCTATGGCTACACCTTC
.,many,TRBV12-3/TRBV12-4,15,TRBJ1-5,CASSQTLLGIQPQHF,TGTGCCAGCAGTCAAACCCTTTTGGGGATACAGCCCCAGCATTTT
.,many,TRBV2,14,TRBJ1-5,CATALSLSNQPQHF,TGTGCCACCGCGTTATCCCTTAGCAATCAGCCCCAGCATTTT